This TCR beta chain was obtained from a study of blood T cell repertoires in COVID-19. TCRdb's copy holds only in-frame clones and misses some; the assay was immunoSEQ multiplex PCR. The sample includes just over 95,000 clones, roughly 87% of them seen just once. This CDR3 is 15 amino acids long. The V and J ends lost 5 bases and 0 bases, in that order; junction bases with no gene match: 5. CDR1 is SGHTA, CDR2 FQGNSA, per germline. The TCR sequence derives from an elderly man with acute or convalescent COVID-19. The chain is built from TRBV7-2 and TRBJ2-3; the match to TRBD1 covers 7 bases. Sequencing was performed on peripheral blood. Here the CDR3 DNA reads TGTGCCAGCAGCCCTGACAGGGCCAGCACAGATACGCAGTATTTT. Encoded protein: CASSPDRASTDTQYF.